Listed below are T cell receptor beta chains from one sample, sequenced in a study of T cells in Graves' hyperthyroidism and ophthalmopathy. TCRdb re-called the multiplex PCR reads with MiXCR, one entry per CDR3 protein. This sample has 360,000 or so distinct CDR3 sequences; approximately 14% occur once, and the top ten carry about 21%. The material sequenced was blood. These TCRs come from a woman aged 60-70 years with Graves' ophthalmopathy. Both conserved end residues are part of each CDR3. The D gene is left open where the match is weak. Not all rows give a size; the values are once, few, many and, for expanded clones, a class.

v_call	clone_size	j_call	d_call	cdr3_nt	cdr3_aa
TRBV20-1	few	TRBJ1-2	-	TGCAGTGCCCCCCGCGGGGAAGACTATGGCTACACCTTC	CSAPRGEDYGYTF
TRBV20-1	few	TRBJ2-3	TRBD2	TGCAGTGCTAAAGCCGGGACTAGTTTAGGTGATGATACGCAGTATTTT	CSAKAGTSLGDDTQYF
TRBV6-1	-	TRBJ1-2	-	TGTGCCGGCAGTGAAAGTACAGTTTATTATGGCTACACCTTC	CAGSESTVYYGYTF
TRBV28	-	TRBJ2-4	TRBD1	TGTGCCAGCCTTCCAGGACAGGGAATTGGGCTTAACAAAAACATTCAGTACTTC	CASLPGQGIGLNKNIQYF
TRBV9	few	TRBJ1-6	-	TGTGCCAGCAGCGTTGGACAGTCACCAACCAATTCACCCCTCCACTTT	CASSVGQSPTNSPLHF
TRBV7-3	many	TRBJ2-6	-	TGTGCCAGCAGCTTAAGTTTGGCTGGGGCCAACGTCCTGACTTTC	CASSLSLAGANVLTF
TRBV20-1	many	TRBJ2-2	TRBD2	TGCAGTGCTCCCCAGAGTGGGCGGGAGTCCAGCGGGGAGCTGTTTTTT	CSAPQSGRESSGELFF
TRBV24-1	many	TRBJ2-3	-	TGTGCCACCAGTGACTCAGGTGCCCCGGGTACGCAGTATTTT	CATSDSGAPGTQYF
TRBV7-8	-	TRBJ1-2	-	TGTGCCAGCAGCTTAAAGGGGGGTGGCTATGGCTACACCTTC	CASSLKGGGYGYTF
TRBV5-6	-	TRBJ2-1	-	TGTGCCAGCAGCCACTCTGTTTTGGCTCTCTACAATGAGCAGTTCTTC	CASSHSVLALYNEQFF
TRBV20-1	few	TRBJ2-5	-	TGCAGTGCTCCCTTTGAGACCCAGTACTTC	CSAPFETQYF
TRBV4-1	many	TRBJ2-5	-	TGCGCCAGCAAGGGGGGGGCGGGAGCTCGAGAGACCCAGTACTTC	CASKGGAGARETQYF
TRBV5-8	many	TRBJ2-5	TRBD2	TGTGCCAGCAGCTTTAGTAGCGGGGCCGAGACCCAGTACTTC	CASSFSSGAETQYF
TRBV27	many	TRBJ2-7	TRBD1	TGTGCCAGCAGTTCGTTCGACAGGGGAGGCTACGAGCAGTACTTC	CASSSFDRGGYEQYF
TRBV7-3	-	TRBJ2-3	-	TGTGCCAGCAGCTTAACTTTCCAGCTAGCAGATACGCAGTATTTT	CASSLTFQLADTQYF
TRBV5-6	-	TRBJ2-7	-	TGTGCCAGCAGCTTGGAAGGGAGGCGGTTCGCCGAGCAGTACTTC	CASSLEGRRFAEQYF
TRBV29-1	-	TRBJ1-1	-	TGCAGCGTTGAAGAAGTATGTAACACTGAAGCTTTCTTC	CSVEEVCNTEAFF
TRBV13	many	TRBJ1-5	-	TGTGCCAGCAGCTTAGGCGTGGGGAATCAGCCCCAGCATTTT	CASSLGVGNQPQHF
TRBV20-1	many	TRBJ2-1	TRBD2	TGCAGTGCTAGAGATGTGGCTCCCGGGAGGCAAATCTACAATGAGCAGTTCTTC	CSARDVAPGRQIYNEQFF
TRBV5-6	-	TRBJ1-3	-	TGTGCCAGCAGCTTGGGGGTCACGGCTGGAAACACCATATATTTT	CASSLGVTAGNTIYF
TRBV3-1	many	TRBJ2-2	-	TGTGCCAGCACCATTACGCGGGGAAATTCCGGGGAGCTGTTTTTT	CASTITRGNSGELFF
TRBV19	many	TRBJ2-7	TRBD1	TGTGCCAGTAACGAAGGGGGCCCAAACGGCTACGAGCAGTACTTC	CASNEGGPNGYEQYF
TRBV12-5	many	TRBJ2-3	TRBD2	TGTGCTAGTGGTTACGTAGCGGGATCCACAGATACGCAGTATTTT	CASGYVAGSTDTQYF
TRBV19	-	TRBJ1-5	-	TGTGCCAGTAGTATATCCCACTCGCCCCAGCATTTT	CASSISHSPQHF
TRBV2	few	TRBJ1-6	-	TGTGCCAGCAGTGATTCCGGAAATTCACCCCTCCACTTT	CASSDSGNSPLHF
TRBV7-8	-	TRBJ2-3	TRBD2	TGTGCCAGCAGCTTAGCGCTGACCGGTCGGGGGGCAGATACGCAGTATTTT	CASSLALTGRGADTQYF
TRBV20-1	few	TRBJ2-3	-	TGCAGTGCTAGAGATTGGGGGACTGGAGCAGATACGCAGTATTTT	CSARDWGTGADTQYF
TRBV28	many	TRBJ1-5	-	TGTGCGGAGAGAGGAATGGATGAACAGCCCCAGCATTTT	CAERGMDEQPQHF
TRBV18	many	TRBJ2-1	TRBD2	TGTGCCAGCTCACCCGGACTAGCGGGAGGGGATGAGCAGTTCTTC	CASSPGLAGGDEQFF
TRBV6-1	many	TRBJ2-2	-	TGTGCCAGCAGTCGCGGGCTCTACACCGGGGAGCTGTTTTTT	CASSRGLYTGELFF